Shown below are 18 T cell receptor beta chains from a single sample sequenced in a study of metastatic and nonmetastatic thyroid tumors. No patient had received any treatment before thyroid surgery. MiXCR reprocessed the PCR reads for TCRdb. The repertoire includes approximately 40,000 clones, 28% of them detected once, and about 10% sits in the top ten. What was sequenced was blood. These receptors all stem from a male donor with papillary thyroid cancer or a benign thyroid nodule (not recorded which). Some clones in this sample may be carry-over from other donors' samples.

In this sample, this clone turned up many times. The rearrangement links TRBV5-1 to TRBJ1-1; a weak D match, TRBD1 (5 bases). Looked up from germline, CDR1 is SGHRS and CDR2 is YFSETQ. Trimming removed 3 bases from V and 11 bases from J, with 20 bases in between. This CDR3 comprises 14 residues. The CDR3 DNA is TGCGCCAGCAGCTCTTTCGGGACGGAAAAGGAGGCTTTCTTT. Amino acid sequence: CASSSFGTEKEAFF. The full variable domain, rest sourced from reference TRBV5-1 and TRBJ1-1, is KAGVTQTPRYLIKTRGQQVTLSCSPISGHRSVSWYQQTPGQGLQFLFEYFSETQRNKGNFPGRFSGRQFSNSRSEMNVSTLELGDSALYLCASSSFGTEKEAFFGQGTRLTVV.

This clone has at least ten counts. The rearrangement links TRBV6-1 to TRBJ2-1; D gene uncertain. CDR1 and CDR2 from the germline V gene are MNHNS and SASEGT. The CDR3 consists of 13 residues. Trimming removed 7 bases from V and 7 bases from J, with 14 bases in between. CDR3 DNA: TGTGCCAGCAAGGCTACTATGATGAATGAGCAGTTCTTC. The encoded protein is CASKATMMNEQFF.

This clone appeared a few times. The V gene is TRBV19, the J gene TRBJ1-2; no clear D. Germline lookup yields CDR1 LNHDA and CDR2 SQIVND (reference sequence). This CDR3 spans 11 amino acids. The V end lost 6 bases, the J end lost 5 bases, and 7 bases lay between the germline ends. In nucleotides, the CDR3 is TGTGCCAGTAGGCATACGTATGGCTACACCTTC. Residues: CASRHTYGYTF. The full variable domain, rest sourced from reference TRBV19 and TRBJ1-2, is DGGITQSPKYLFRKEGQNVTLSCEQNLNHDAMYWYRQDPGQGLRLIYYSQIVNDFQKGDIAEGYSVSREKKESFPLTVTSAQKNPTAFYLCASRHTYGYTFGSGTRLTVV.

Concerning this clone: The junction departs from the called germline gene at one end, perhaps through a read error. The genes are TRBV7-9 and TRBJ1-1, with D hard to call. Per germline, CDR1 SEHNR and CDR2 FQNEAQ (reference sequence). CDR3 length: 13 residues. The CDR3 is CDSIVNQNTEAFF. As DNA, the CDR3 is TGTGACAGCATCGTCAACCAGAACACTGAAGCTTTCTTT.

Comments on this clone: The germline gene is not matched at one end of the junction; a read error may be the cause. The DNA for the CDR3 is TGTGCCAGCAGTGACTCAGCGGGGGTCACAGATACGCAGTATTTT. Its protein is CASSDSAGVTDTQYF. The chain carries TRBV6-2 or TRBV6-3 and TRBJ2-3; 8 nucleotides match TRBD2. The germline CDR1 and CDR2 sequences are MNHEY and SVGEGT. This CDR3 is 15 amino acids long.

There are a few counts of this clone. The genes are TRBV27 and TRBJ2-3, with TRBD2 identical over 7 bases. The junction had 9 bases not matched to a gene; V was cut back by 4 bases and J by 2 bases. The CDR3 runs to 16 residues. CDR1 and CDR2 (germline): MNHEY, SMNVEV (reference sequence). The CDR3 DNA follows: TGTGCCAGCAGTTACCGCGGGAGCCCTCTCACAGATACGCAGTATTTT. It specifies CASSYRGSPLTDTQYF.

This clone was seen only a few times. The chain is built from TRBV28 and TRBJ1-2, with D possibly matching TRBD1 (6 bases). Trimming stripped 6 bases from V and 8 bases from J, with 16 bases between. Germline lookup yields CDR1 MDHEN and CDR2 SYDVKM. The CDR3 consists of 13 residues. CDR3 loop: CASRVTGPSGYTF. In nucleotides, the CDR3 is TGTGCCAGCAGGGTCACAGGGCCGTCGGGCTACACCTTC.

The chain joins TRBV6-1 to TRBJ2-1, with D perhaps assigned TRBD1 or TRBD2 (5 bases each). The germline gives CDR1 MNHNS, CDR2 SASEGT. V was pared by 2 bases and J by 7 bases, with 12 bases between. The CDR3 contains 14 residues. CDR3 sequence reads: CASSELGDVNEQFF. The DNA for the CDR3 is TGTGCCAGCAGTGAATTAGGGGACGTTAATGAGCAGTTCTTC.

In its sample, this clone was seen many times. The V gene is TRBV9, the J gene TRBJ2-3; 7 positions agree with TRBD1. V shed 4 bases, J shed 5 bases, and the junction held 13 bases outside the gene matches. The CDR3 is 16 amino acids. CDR1 is SGDLS and CDR2 is YYNGEE in the germline V gene. The CDR3 DNA follows: TGTGCCAGCAGCCAAAAAATAGGGGGCAGCCAAGATACGCAGTATTTT. Its translation is CASSQKIGGSQDTQYF.

V gene TRBV20-1 combines with J gene TRBJ1-4; D not resolved. Germline CDR1 is DFQATT and CDR2 is SNEGSKA (reference sequence). There are 12 residues in the CDR3. Trimming stripped 6 bases from V and 4 bases from J, with 9 bases between. CDR3 in DNA: TGCAGTGCGACCTCTGTTAATGAAAAACTGTTTTTT. Its translation: CSATSVNEKLFF.

This clone was detected once. A junction boundary mismatches the germline segment, possibly from a read error. CDR3 protein: CGSSLSGTVNTEAFF. The CDR3 nucleotides read TGTGGCAGCAGCTTATCAGGGACTGTGAATACTGAAGCTTTCTTT. The chain carries TRBV7-9 and TRBJ1-1, with a tentative D call TRBD1 (5 bases). CDR1 is SEHNR and CDR2 is FQNEAQ in the germline V gene (reference sequence). This CDR3 is 15 amino acids long.

This clone was found once. The chain carries TRBV30 and TRBJ1-5, with a weak D call TRBD1 (5 bases). The CDR3 has 15 residues. Trimming took off 4 bases at V and 6 bases at J, with 19 bases between the two ends. From germline, CDR1 is GTSNPN and CDR2 SVGIG (reference sequence). The CDR3 bases are TGTGCCTGGACACCTATCGGGGGAGGGGCTCAGCCCCAGCATTTT. It yields the protein CAWTPIGGGAQPQHF.

By share, this clone ranks as medium-sized. This chain joins TRBV6-1 and TRBJ2-1; 8 bases map to TRBD1. The CDR3 totals 16 residues. Germline CDR1 reads MNHNS; CDR2 reads SASEGT. Trimming removed 5 bases from V and 9 bases from J; junction bases left unmatched: 15. The CDR3 DNA sequence: TGTGCCAGCAGTCTAATACCGGGACAGGCGGTTGGTGAGCAGTTCTTC. Translated, it gives CASSLIPGQAVGEQFF.

The V and J genes are TRBV5-1 and TRBJ2-7; a possible D gene is TRBD2 (5 bases). Near its end, the DNA agrees better with TRBJ2-5, so the J call may be wrong. Germline assignment: CDR1 SGHRS and CDR2 YFSETQ. The CDR3 has 15 amino acids. The CDR3 is CASSPLTIGQETQYF. The CDR3 DNA follows: TGCGCCAGCAGCCCCTTGACTATCGGACAAGAGACCCAGTACTTC.

This clone was seen a handful of times. The genes are TRBV6-1 and TRBJ1-3; possibly TRBD1 for D (6 bases). There are 15 residues in the CDR3. CDR1 is MNHNS and CDR2 is SASEGT in the germline V gene. V was pared by 6 bases and J by 0 bases, with 12 bases between. CDR3 amino acids: CASSPGVYSGNTIYF. Here the CDR3 DNA reads TGTGCCAGCAGCCCAGGGGTCTACTCTGGAAACACCATATATTTT.

There are many counts of this clone. The rearrangement uses TRBV19 and TRBJ1-2; tentatively, D is TRBD1 (6 bases). V gave up 6 bases and J gave up 2 bases, with 13 bases separating them. The CDR3 spans 14 residues. In germline, CDR1 is LNHDA, CDR2 SQIVND (reference sequence). As DNA, the CDR3 is TGTGCCAGTAGCCCCGGTACAGGGAACTATGGCTACACCTTC. Encoded protein: CASSPGTGNYGYTF. Looking up the rest from reference TRBV19 and TRBJ1-2 gives the full variable domain: DGGITQSPKYLFRKEGQNVTLSCEQNLNHDAMYWYRQDPGQGLRLIYYSQIVNDFQKGDIAEGYSVSREKKESFPLTVTSAQKNPTAFYLCASSPGTGNYGYTFGSGTRLTVV.

This clone has at least ten counts. The chain has TRBV19 and TRBJ2-1; maybe TRBD2 (6 bases). This CDR3 is 14 amino acids long. The germline V gene encodes CDR1 LNHDA and CDR2 SQIVND (reference sequence). V was cut by 7 bases and J by 4 bases, with 14 bases left in between. CDR3 bases: TGTGCCAGTAAGGGTAGCGGCGATTACAATGAGCAGTTCTTC. Translated, it gives CASKGSGDYNEQFF.

This clone was seen more than once but under ten times. The rearrangement joins TRBV6-2 or TRBV6-3 to TRBJ1-5, with unresolved D. The germline CDR1 and CDR2 sequences are MNHEY and SVGEGT. The V and J ends lost 4 bases and 7 bases respectively, with 8 bases between them. This CDR3 region has 12 residues. CDR3 sequence: CASSLPGQPQHF. In nucleotides, the CDR3 is TGTGCCAGCAGTTTACCTGGGCAGCCCCAGCATTTT.